The clone carrying this T cell receptor (beta chain) was seen more than once but under ten times. Its antigen is not known. TCRdb fed the reads into MiXCR, producing one record per CDR3 protein. Among 370,000 or so distinct CDR3 sequences listed, roughly 34% were seen once. These data belong to a study of T cell repertoires in cytomegalovirus infection. Study findings and constraints: The response measured ex vivo was dominated by TCR beta clonotypes (HLA-C-restricted and CMV-specific).

The CDR3 length is 15 residues. The germline gives CDR1 MNHNS, CDR2 SASEGT. V gave up 5 bases and J gave up 1 base, with 14 bases separating them. This sequence originates from a human donor in good health (CMV status not recorded). Some clones in this sample may be carry-over from other donors' samples. Sequencing was performed on cultured PBMCs, taken from culture after CMV antigen stimulation. V usage is TRBV6-1 and J usage is TRBJ2-5; D may be TRBD1 (5 bases). The CDR3 DNA is TGTGCCAGCAGTCGGGCAGGGATACTCCAAGAGACCCAGTACTTC. It translates to CASSRAGILQETQYF.